These 3 T cell receptor beta chains were sequenced from one sample in a study of blood T cell repertoires in COVID-19 (dated by TCRdb to the early 2020s). The receptor library was made with the immunoSEQ multiplex PCR assay. The clones in this table, taken by TCRdb from immuneACCESS, are in-frame only. Not every clone is retained; where verified, under half of the shortfall comes from an unresolved V gene, and the cause of the rest is unknown. The sample profile shows about 130,000 clones; more than 75% of them were found once. The top ten constitute approximately 5.3% of the sample. Specimen: peripheral blood. The receptors were sampled from a human donor in a cohort sampled during active COVID-19.

The J gene is TRBJ1-5, the V gene TRBV30, with unresolved D. Trimming left V 2 bases short and J 6 bases short, with 8 bases between. Germline CDR1 GTSNPN, CDR2 SVGIG (reference sequence). The CDR3 spans 12 residues. CDR3 coding DNA: TGTGCCTGGAGTATTTTCGGTCAGCCCCAGCATTTT. Amino acid sequence: CAWSIFGQPQHF.

The V gene is TRBV19, the J gene TRBJ2-3; the match to TRBD2 covers 10 bases. The CDR3 length is 17 residues. CDR1 and CDR2 from the germline V gene are LNHDA and SQIVND (reference sequence). V lost 5 bases, J lost 7 bases, and 15 bases stayed unmatched. Written as DNA, the CDR3 is TGTGCCAGTAGTTTTCCACATCCAGCGGGAGGGGGTCATACGCAGTATTTT. Amino acids: CASSFPHPAGGGHTQYF.

The V and J genes are TRBV19 and TRBJ2-5; 8 bases agree with TRBD1. The V and J ends lost 4 bases and 6 bases, in that order; junction bases with no gene match: 19. In germline, CDR1 is LNHDA, CDR2 SQIVND (reference sequence). CDR3 length: 18 amino acids. The CDR3 sequence: CASSKTSRDSTGAQTQYF. In DNA form, the CDR3 reads TGTGCCAGTAGTAAAACTTCCAGGGACTCGACAGGGGCGCAGACCCAGTACTTC.